The 5 T cell receptor beta chains presented below share a single source sample, sequenced in a study of T cells in Graves' hyperthyroidism and ophthalmopathy. The investigators amplified TCR beta CDR3 regions from RNA transcripts. The HTBI primer set was used in a first-round RT-PCR of the TCR CDR3. One entry per CDR3 protein, called by TCRdb with MiXCR from the multiplex PCR reads. The sample has about 530,000 distinct CDR3 sequences, 15% to 20% seen once. The sequencing input was blood. These receptors were collected from a young woman with Graves' ophthalmopathy.

The chain recombines TRBV6-6 with TRBJ1-1, with a possible D match to TRBD1 (5 bases). The germline gives CDR1 MNHNY, CDR2 SVGAGI (reference sequence). Trimming stripped 0 bases from V and 3 bases from J, with 11 bases between. The CDR3 runs to 15 residues. The CDR3 nucleotides read TGTGCCAGCAGTTACTCAGCCAGAGGGGACACTGAAGCTTTCTTT. This codes for CASSYSARGDTEAFF.

The sample holds many counts of this clonotype. This chain connects TRBV2 to TRBJ1-2, with D perhaps matching TRBD1 (5 bases). CDR3 length: 14 amino acids. Trimming removed 4 bases at V and 4 bases at J, with 13 bases between. Germline V gene data show CDR1 as SNHLY and CDR2 as FYNNEI. The CDR3 DNA reads as TGTGCCAGCAGTGGGGGGGATCTGGGCTATGGCTACACCTTC. Translating gives CASSGGDLGYGYTF.

Many counts were recorded for this clonotype. The rearrangement uses TRBV28 and TRBJ1-1; tentatively, D is TRBD1 (5 bases). The ends were cut back, 3 bases at V and 5 bases at J, with 16 bases in the middle. Per the germline V gene, CDR1 is MDHEN and CDR2 is SYDVKM. This CDR3 has 15 residues. CDR3 sequence reads: CASSFGGAGVTEAFF. CDR3 coding DNA: TGTGCCAGCAGTTTCGGGGGTGCGGGGGTTACTGAAGCTTTCTTT.

This clonotype has a count of ten or more. The rearrangement joins TRBV5-5 to TRBJ1-1; D is ambiguous. Trimming left V 4 bases short and J 5 bases short, with 18 bases between. The germline CDR1 and CDR2 sequences are SGHKS and YYEKEE (reference sequence). This CDR3 has 15 amino acids. The CDR3 spells CASSPTALGLTEAFF. CDR3 DNA sequence: TGTGCCAGCAGCCCTACGGCCCTAGGGCTGACTGAAGCTTTCTTT.

This clonotype has ten or more counts. The V gene is TRBV28, the J gene TRBJ2-4, with D possibly being TRBD2 (5 bases). Trimming took off 2 bases at V and 0 bases at J, with 14 bases between the two ends. Germline assignment: CDR1 MDHEN and CDR2 SYDVKM. CDR3 length equals 17 residues. The CDR3 is CASSLAGVGLAKNIQYF. CDR3 DNA sequence: TGTGCCAGCAGTTTAGCCGGGGTGGGGTTAGCCAAAAACATTCAGTACTTC.